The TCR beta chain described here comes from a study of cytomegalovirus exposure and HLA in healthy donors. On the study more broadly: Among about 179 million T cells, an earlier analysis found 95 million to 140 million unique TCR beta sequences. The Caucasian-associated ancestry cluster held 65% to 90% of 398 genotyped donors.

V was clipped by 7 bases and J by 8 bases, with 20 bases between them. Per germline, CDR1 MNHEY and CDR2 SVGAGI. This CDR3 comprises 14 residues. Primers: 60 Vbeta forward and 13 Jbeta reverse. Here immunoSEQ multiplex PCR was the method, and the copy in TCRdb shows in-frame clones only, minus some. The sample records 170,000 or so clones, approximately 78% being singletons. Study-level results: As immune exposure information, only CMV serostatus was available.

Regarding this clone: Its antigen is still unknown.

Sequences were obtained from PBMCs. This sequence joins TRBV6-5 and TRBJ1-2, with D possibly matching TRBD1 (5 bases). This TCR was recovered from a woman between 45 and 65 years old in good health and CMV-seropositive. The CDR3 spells CASTRDYRSGGYTF. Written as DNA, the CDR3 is TGTGCCAGCACCAGGGACTACCGTTCCGGGGGCTACACCTTC.